This note documents a single T cell receptor beta chain sequence. V lost 3 bases and J lost 12; bases outside the gene matches: 5. This CDR3 is 12 amino acids long. Germline CDR1 reads SGDLS; CDR2 reads YYNGEE. TCRdb keeps only in-frame clones here, not all; method: immunoSEQ multiplex PCR. The sample consists of around 1 million clones, more than 75% of them appearing once. These data originate in a study of shared clonotypes between healthy human individuals. The chain carries TRBV9 and TRBJ2-3, with 9 bases that match TRBD2. The receptor was isolated from a man between 18 and 35 years old in good health. Specimen: memory CD4+ T cells sorted from blood. Subset reported: CD45RA-negative fraction. CDR3 region: CASSALAGAQYF. CDR3 nucleotides: TGTGCCAGCAGCGCACTAGCGGGTGCTCAGTATTTT. Full variable domain (rest looked up from reference TRBV9 and TRBJ2-3): DSGVTQTPKHLITATGQRVTLRCSPRSGDLSVYWYQQSLDQGLQFLIQYYNGEERAKGNILERFSAQQFPDLHSELNLSSLELGDSALYFCASSALAGAQYFGPGTRLTVL.